These 5 T cell receptor beta chains originate from one sample sequenced in a study of T-cell reconstitution after alpha-beta-depleted transplantation in children. Unique molecular identifiers were used to barcode this TCRbeta library. TCRdb re-called the PCR reads with MiXCR, one entry per CDR3 protein. Of around 530,000 distinct CDR3 sequences in the sample, 30% to 35% are singletons; the top ten hold 2% to 2.5%. Sample: PBMCs from the stem cell graft donor, taken from the stem cell graft. The source of these receptors is a human donor who donated a stem cell graft to a child with aplastic anemia.

This clonotype showed up just a few times. The rearrangement links TRBV7-9 to TRBJ2-1, with 9 bases identical to TRBD2. Per germline, CDR1 SEHNR and CDR2 FQNEAQ (reference sequence). Trimming removed 5 bases from V and 5 bases from J; junction bases left unmatched: 10. The CDR3 is 16 amino acids. The CDR3 spells CASSKSGLAIDNEQFF. The CDR3 DNA follows: TGTGCCAGCAGCAAATCTGGACTAGCGATAGACAATGAGCAGTTCTTC.

This clonotype has a handful of counts. The V and J genes are TRBV5-6 and TRBJ2-3, with D hard to call. Germline V lookup: CDR1 SGHDT, CDR2 YYEEEE. There are 16 residues in the CDR3. V was shortened by 4 bases and J by 8 bases, with 23 bases between the two germline ends. The CDR3: CASSQEKGRIEVTQYF. The CDR3, as DNA: TGTGCCAGCAGCCAGGAGAAAGGACGGATTGAGGTTACGCAGTATTTT.

The chain has TRBV4-3 and TRBJ1-1; D gene unclear. CDR3 length equals 14 residues. Trimming left V 0 bases short and J 3 bases short, with 8 bases between. Germline V gene lookup returns CDR1 LGHNA and CDR2 YSLEER. The CDR3 reads CASSQETGDTEAFF. The CDR3 DNA is TGCGCCAGCAGCCAAGAAACCGGGGACACTGAAGCTTTCTTT.

This clonotype has only a few counts. This rearrangement joins TRBV5-1 to TRBJ2-1; 9 bases match TRBD2. The CDR3 totals 17 residues. V lost 0 bases to trimming and J lost 7 bases; unmatched junction nucleotides: 11. The germline V gene has CDR1 SGHRS and CDR2 YFSETQ. Written as DNA, the CDR3 is TGCGCCAGCAGCTTGGATGGCGGGAGGGCCCTTTATAATGAGCAGTTCTTC. Its protein is CASSLDGGRALYNEQFF.

The rearrangement uses TRBV5-1 and TRBJ2-1; no definite D call. The CDR3 spans 13 residues. Trimming cost V 0 bases and J 10 bases, with 11 bases left between them. The V gene's germline CDR1 is SGHRS and CDR2 YFSETQ. In DNA, the CDR3 is TGCGCCAGCAGCTTGGACCCCCACTCAGAGCAGTTCTTC. It encodes CASSLDPHSEQFF.